The 21 T cell receptor beta chains listed next were all sequenced from one sample in a study of T cell responses to AZD1222 COVID-19 vaccine. The protocol was immunoSEQ multiplex PCR, while the TCRdb copy is restricted to in-frame clones and leaves out a portion. This sample has under 100,000 clones; approximately 90% occur once, and the top ten carry 5.3%. The starting material was peripheral blood, obtained 28 days after the second AZD1222 dose. These receptors all come from an adult who received the AZD1222 COVID-19 vaccine.

The chain employs TRBV7-9 and TRBJ2-1; D gene uncertain. The CDR3 runs 12 residues. V lost 1 base and J lost 9, with 7 bases in between. CDR1 and CDR2 (germline): SEHNR, FQNEAQ (reference sequence). The CDR3 coding sequence is TGTGCCAGCAGCTTAGGGGCCCCTGAGCAGTTCTTC. It encodes CASSLGAPEQFF.

Here the CDR3 DNA reads TGTGCCAGCAGCGGACGACTTCCTCCAGGGGACTATGGCTACACCTTC. Translating gives CASSGRLPPGDYGYTF. J is TRBJ1-2 and V is TRBV4-2; D might be TRBD1 (6 bases). Germline assignment: CDR1 LGHNA and CDR2 YNFKEQ. This CDR3 has 16 amino acids. Trimming removed 5 bases from V and 3 bases from J, with 19 bases in between.

The chain employs TRBV6-5 and TRBJ2-5; D is perhaps TRBD1 (7 bases). Germline V gene sequence: CDR1 MNHEY, CDR2 SVGAGI. V was clipped by 6 bases and J by 10 bases, with 21 bases between them. CDR3 length: 14 amino acids. The CDR3 DNA reads as TGTGCCAGCAGCGGCGACAGGGACTCGGGGGACCAGTACTTC. Translated: CASSGDRDSGDQYF.

The genes are TRBV10-3 and TRBJ2-5; D is ambiguous. With 6 bases removed from V and 0 bases from J, the gap between germline ends came to 14 bases. Germline V CDR1 and CDR2: ENHRY, SYGVKD. The CDR3 has 15 residues. In DNA form, the CDR3 reads TGTGCCATCAGCGACATCTCCCGGAACCAAGAGACCCAGTACTTC. Translated: CAISDISRNQETQYF.

The V call is TRBV24-1, the J call TRBJ1-5; 9 bases map to TRBD1. V shed 3 bases and J 5 bases; nucleotides not matched to a gene: 7. The length of the CDR3 is 16 residues. Germline V gene lookup returns CDR1 KGHDR and CDR2 SFDVKD. CDR3 loop: CATSDGIGTGHQPQHF. The CDR3 DNA follows: TGTGCCACCAGTGATGGGATTGGGACAGGGCATCAGCCCCAGCATTTT.

The chain recombines TRBV10-3 with TRBJ2-3; 12 nucleotides agree with TRBD2. Germline V gene sequence: CDR1 ENHRY, CDR2 SYGVKD. The CDR3 spans 17 residues. V was clipped by 8 bases and J by 4 bases; unmatched bases: 13. This chain's CDR3 is CAIGRASGGDLADTQYF. The CDR3 DNA reads as TGTGCCATCGGTCGGGCTAGCGGGGGGGACTTGGCAGATACGCAGTATTTT.

The rearrangement uses TRBV11-3 and TRBJ2-3; 11 bases match TRBD2. Per germline, CDR1 SGHNT and CDR2 YENEEA. This CDR3 has 15 amino acids. V lost 5 bases and J lost 3; bases outside the gene matches: 4. The CDR3 bases are TGTGCCAGCAGCCCTAGCGGGGGGCAGACAGATACGCAGTATTTT. It codes for CASSPSGGQTDTQYF. Full variable domain (remainder filled in from reference TRBV11-3 and TRBJ2-3): EAGVVQSPRYKIIEKKQPVAFWCNPISGHNTLYWYLQNLGQGPELLIRYENEEAVDDSQLPKDRFSAERLKGVDSTLKIQPAELGDSAVYLCASSPSGGQTDTQYFGPGTRLTVL.

The chain is built from TRBV19 and TRBJ1-2; a weak D match, TRBD1 (5 bases). The V gene's germline CDR1 is LNHDA and CDR2 SQIVND (reference sequence). Trimming shortened V by 3 bases and J by 8 bases, and 22 bases separated the two germline ends. The CDR3 loop spans 16 amino acids. CDR3 bases: TGTGCCAGTAGTATTTTAAACCGGGACTACGACAACGGCTACACCTTC. Translated: CASSILNRDYDNGYTF.

The chain is built from TRBV11-3 and TRBJ2-5, with 9 bases lining up with TRBD2. The CDR3 extends over 17 amino acids. Germline values: CDR1 SGHNT, CDR2 YENEEA. Trimming took 4 bases from V and 0 from J; bases not matched to a gene: 9. The CDR3 spells CASSSGTSTFDQETQYF. The CDR3, as DNA: TGTGCCAGCAGCTCCGGGACTAGCACTTTTGACCAAGAGACCCAGTACTTC.

The chain is built from TRBV5-8 and TRBJ2-5; TRBD2 agrees at 8 bases. V was clipped by 1 base and J by 5 bases; unmatched bases: 10. This CDR3 is 16 amino acids long. CDR1 is SGHTS and CDR2 is YDEGEE in the germline V gene. The chain's CDR3 is CASSLRSGGAFETQYF. The CDR3 region has the DNA TGTGCCAGCAGCTTGCGGTCCGGGGGGGCCTTTGAGACCCAGTACTTC.

The rearrangement links TRBV25-1 to TRBJ1-2, with D possibly being TRBD1 (5 bases). V was trimmed by 1 base and J by 4 bases, leaving 19 bases between them. This CDR3 spans 17 amino acids. The V gene's germline CDR1 is MGHDK and CDR2 SYGVNS. CDR3 amino acids: CASSESFAGGRRYGYTF. The CDR3 DNA reads as TGTGCCAGCAGTGAATCCTTTGCCGGGGGACGTCGCTATGGCTACACCTTC.

The CDR3 coding sequence is TGTGCCAGCAGCCCCGTCGAGAGTCAGCCCCAGCATTTT. Residues: CASSPVESQPQHF. This chain joins TRBV7-9 and TRBJ1-5; D not certain. The CDR3 has 13 amino acids. Germline-derived CDR1 and CDR2 are SEHNR and FQNEAQ (reference sequence). V was shortened by 5 bases and J by 6 bases, with 11 bases between the two germline ends.

This rearrangement joins TRBV5-1 to TRBJ2-2; D remains unclear. Germline CDR1 and CDR2: SGHRS and YFSETQ. The CDR3 spans 15 residues. V gave up 4 bases and J gave up 4 bases, with 14 bases separating them. CDR3 loop: CASSRALDGTGELFF. The CDR3 DNA reads as TGCGCCAGCAGCCGCGCTCTAGATGGCACCGGGGAGCTGTTTTTT.

This chain links TRBV7-6 with TRBJ2-1; tentatively, D is TRBD1 (5 bases). CDR1 and CDR2 (germline): SGHVS, FNYEAQ. The CDR3 runs to 17 residues. Trimming shortened V by 5 bases and J by 0 bases, and 17 bases separated the two germline ends. DNA for the CDR3: TGTGCCAGCAGCCCCCGGATACGGACAAGCTCCTACAATGAGCAGTTCTTC. Protein: CASSPRIRTSSYNEQFF.

The gene calls are TRBV27 and TRBJ2-5; the D call may be TRBD1 or TRBD2 (5 bases each). Germline V gives CDR1 MNHEY, CDR2 SMNVEV (reference sequence). The CDR3 is made up of 17 amino acids. V was pared by 7 bases and J by 5 bases, with 26 bases between. The chain's CDR3 is CASKGYLRARAAETQYF. CDR3 coding DNA: TGTGCCAGCAAAGGTTATCTCAGGGCGAGGGCCGCTGAGACCCAGTACTTC.

The chain is built from TRBV30 and TRBJ1-5; 9 nucleotides align to TRBD1. CDR3 length equals 14 residues. Trimming cost V 1 base and J 4 bases; bases outside gene matches: 2. CDR1 is GTSNPN, CDR2 SVGIG, per germline (reference sequence). The CDR3: CAWSGGQGNQPQHF. In nucleotides, the CDR3 is TGTGCCTGGAGTGGGGGACAGGGAAATCAGCCCCAGCATTTT.

The gene calls are TRBV6-5 and TRBJ1-1; D remains ambiguous. The CDR3 is 13 residues long. Trimming cost V 8 bases and J 3 bases, with 13 bases left between them. CDR1 is MNHEY, CDR2 SVGAGI, per germline. DNA for the CDR3: TGTGCCAGCTCCTTAGGGAGCTACACTGAAGCTTTCTTT. This sequence encodes CASSLGSYTEAFF.

The CDR3 bases are TGTGCCAGCAGTAAAGACAGGGGGGGCTCCTACAATGAGCAGTTCTTC. The encoded protein is CASSKDRGGSYNEQFF. The V gene is TRBV6-1, the J gene TRBJ2-1; 9 bases map to TRBD1. The J segment lost 0 bases and the V segment lost 5 bases, leaving 5 bases of the junction unmatched. There are 16 residues in the CDR3. Germline CDR1 reads MNHNS; CDR2 reads SASEGT.

The V gene is TRBV6-4, the J gene TRBJ2-3; D may be TRBD1 or TRBD2 (6 bases each). Germline-derived CDR1 and CDR2 are MRHNA and SNTAGT. Trimming took 2 bases from V and 4 from J, leaving 10 bases between them. This CDR3 comprises 14 residues. The CDR3 loop is CASSDRGLPDTQYF. The DNA for the CDR3 is TGTGCCAGCAGTGACCGGGGGCTCCCAGATACGCAGTATTTT.

The chain carries TRBV3-1 (or the pseudogene TRBV3-2) and TRBJ1-6; a possible D gene is TRBD1 (5 bases). CDR1 is LGHDT, CDR2 YNNKEL, per germline (reference sequence). This CDR3 region has 13 residues. Trimming removed 3 bases from V and 6 bases from J, with 6 bases in between. The CDR3 coding sequence is TGTGCCAGCAGCCATGACAGTAATTCACCCCTCCACTTT. Translated: CASSHDSNSPLHF.

The V call is TRBV2, the J call TRBJ2-2, with D perhaps TRBD1 (6 bases). The CDR3 extends over 15 amino acids. V lost 6 bases and J 0 bases, leaving 11 bases between the germline ends. Germline V gives CDR1 SNHLY, CDR2 FYNNEI. The CDR3 sequence: CASRPGHANTGELFF. The CDR3 nucleotides are TGTGCCAGCAGGCCGGGACATGCGAACACCGGGGAGCTGTTTTTT. Looking up the rest from reference TRBV2 and TRBJ2-2 gives the full variable domain: EPEVTQTPSHQVTQMGQEVILRCVPISNHLYFYWYRQILGQKVEFLVSFYNNEISEKSEIFDDQFSVERPDGSNFTLKIRSTKLEDSAMYFCASRPGHANTGELFFGEGSRLTVL.